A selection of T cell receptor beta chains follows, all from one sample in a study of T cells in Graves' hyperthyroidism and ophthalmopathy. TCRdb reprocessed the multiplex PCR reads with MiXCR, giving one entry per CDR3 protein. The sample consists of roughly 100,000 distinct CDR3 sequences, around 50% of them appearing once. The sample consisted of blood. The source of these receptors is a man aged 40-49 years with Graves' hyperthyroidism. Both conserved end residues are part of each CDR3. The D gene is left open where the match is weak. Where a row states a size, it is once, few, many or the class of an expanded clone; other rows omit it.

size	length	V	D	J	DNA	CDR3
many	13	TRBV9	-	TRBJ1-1	TGTGCCAGCAGCGTGCAGGGCGACACTGAAGCTTTCTTT	CASSVQGDTEAFF
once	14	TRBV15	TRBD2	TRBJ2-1	TGTGCCACCAGCAGGACTAGCGCCTACAATGAGCAGTTCTTC	CATSRTSAYNEQFF
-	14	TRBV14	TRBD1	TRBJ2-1	TGTGCCAGCAGCACCCGGGACAGGGTCACTGAGCAGTTCTTC	CASSTRDRVTEQFF
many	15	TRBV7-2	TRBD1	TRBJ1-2	TGTGCCAGCAGCCCGGGACAGGGAAGTAACTATGGCTACACCTTC	CASSPGQGSNYGYTF
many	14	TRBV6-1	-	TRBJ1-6	TGTGCCAGCAGTGAAGGGGGAGGGGCTTCACCCCTCCACTTT	CASSEGGGASPLHF
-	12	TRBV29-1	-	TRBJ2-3	TGCAGCATCAGCCTATCTGCAGATACGCAGTATTTT	CSISLSADTQYF
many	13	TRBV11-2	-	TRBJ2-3	TGTGCCAGCAGCTTCGCGTATGAAGATACGCAGTATTTT	CASSFAYEDTQYF
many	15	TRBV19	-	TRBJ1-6	TGTGCCAGTAGTAGTTTGGGGGCGTATAATTCACCCCTCCACTTT	CASSSLGAYNSPLHF
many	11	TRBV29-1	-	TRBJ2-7	TGCAGCGTTGTACATGCCTACGAGCAGTACTTC	CSVVHAYEQYF
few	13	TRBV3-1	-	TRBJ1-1	TGTGCCAGCAGCCAAGTCAGGAACACTGAAGCTTTCTTT	CASSQVRNTEAFF
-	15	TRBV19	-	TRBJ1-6	TGTGCCGTGGAGTGGGGGCGCAGGGGTAATTCACCCCTCCACTTT	CAVEWGRRGNSPLHF
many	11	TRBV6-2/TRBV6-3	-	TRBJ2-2	TGTGCCAGCTACATCACCGGGGAGCTGTTTTTT	CASYITGELFF
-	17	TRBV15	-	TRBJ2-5	TGTGCCACCTGCAGAGATCCCCAAGATTTAAACCAAGAGACCCAGTACTTC	CATCRDPQDLNQETQYF
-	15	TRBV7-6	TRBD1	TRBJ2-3	TGTGCCAGCAGCACGGGACAGGTCGCCTACAATGAGCAGTATTTT	CASSTGQVAYNEQYF
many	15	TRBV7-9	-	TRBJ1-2	TGTGCCAGCAGCCCCAAAGTCCCGGGGCACTATGGCTACACCTTC	CASSPKVPGHYGYTF
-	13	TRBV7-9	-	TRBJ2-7	TGTGCCAGCAGCATGGAGGGGACCTACGAGCAGTACTTC	CASSMEGTYEQYF
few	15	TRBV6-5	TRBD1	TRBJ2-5	TGTGCCAGCAGTCGTGTCCCGGGACAGCTGGAGACCCAGTACTTC	CASSRVPGQLETQYF
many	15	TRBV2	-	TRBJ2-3	TGTGCCAGCAGCGACACCGGGACTCGCACAGATACGCAGTATTTT	CASSDTGTRTDTQYF
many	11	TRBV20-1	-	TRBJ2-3	TGCAGTGCTAGAGTGGAAGATACGCAATATTTT	CSARVEDTQYF
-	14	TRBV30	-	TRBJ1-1	TGTGCCTGGAGTTCAGGACAGCATTTAACTGAAGCTTTCTTT	CAWSSGQHLTEAFF
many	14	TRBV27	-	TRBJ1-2	TGTGCCAGCAGTCGGGGCGGTAAGCTTTATGGCTACACCTTC	CASSRGGKLYGYTF
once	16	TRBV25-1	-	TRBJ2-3	TGTGCCAGCAGTAATTTAGCGGCGGTAATCACAGATACGCAGTATTTT	CASSNLAAVITDTQYF
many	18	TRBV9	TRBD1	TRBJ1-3	TGTGCCAGCAGCGTCGAGATCCCGGGACAGGGTGCGGGAAACACCATATATTTT	CASSVEIPGQGAGNTIYF
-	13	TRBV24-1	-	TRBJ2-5	TGTGCCACCGCCTCTGACAGTCGAGAGACCCAGTACTTC	CATASDSRETQYF
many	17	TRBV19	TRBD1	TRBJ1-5	TGTGCCAGTAGTACCCGGGACAGGGCATGGGTCAATCAGCCCCAGCATTTT	CASSTRDRAWVNQPQHF
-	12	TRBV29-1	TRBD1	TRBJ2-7	TGCAGCGTGGGACAGGGCCTGCACGAGCAGTACTTC	CSVGQGLHEQYF
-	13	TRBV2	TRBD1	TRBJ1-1	TGTGCAAGCAGAAAAACAGGGGGCGGTGAAGCTTTCTTT	CASRKTGGGEAFF
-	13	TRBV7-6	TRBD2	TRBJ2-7	TGCGCCAGCAGCACGCTAGCGGGAGACGGGCAGTACTTC	CASSTLAGDGQYF
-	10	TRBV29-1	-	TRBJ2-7	TGCAGCGCCGATTCCTACGAGCAGTACTTC	CSADSYEQYF
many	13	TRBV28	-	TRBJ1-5	TGTGCCAGCAGACGGCATGGCAATCAGCCCCAGCATTTT	CASRRHGNQPQHF
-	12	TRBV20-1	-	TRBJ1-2	TGCAGTGCTTCCCTCAGGGTGCGGGGCTACACCTTC	CSASLRVRGYTF
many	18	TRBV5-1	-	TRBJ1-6	TGCGCCAGCAGCTTGGCAAGGGGTAGTGCACTCAATAATTCACCCCTCCACTTT	CASSLARGSALNNSPLHF
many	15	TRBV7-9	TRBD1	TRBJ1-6	TGTGCCAGCAGCTTGGGGGGGACAGGGGATTCACCCCTCCACTTT	CASSLGGTGDSPLHF
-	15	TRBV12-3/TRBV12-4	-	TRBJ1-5	TGTGCCAGCAGCCAGAAGGGTTATAGCAATCAGCCCCAGCATTTT	CASSQKGYSNQPQHF
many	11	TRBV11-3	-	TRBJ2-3	TGTGCCAGCAGCTTCACAGATACGCAGTATTTT	CASSFTDTQYF
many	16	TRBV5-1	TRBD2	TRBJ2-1	TGCGCCAGCAGCTTGGCTCTAGCGGGAGGGTACAATGAGCAGTTCTTC	CASSLALAGGYNEQFF
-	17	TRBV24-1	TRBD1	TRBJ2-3	TGTGCCACCAGTGATTCGCGGACAGGGGGCGGCACAGATACGCAGTATTTT	CATSDSRTGGGTDTQYF
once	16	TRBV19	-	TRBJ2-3	TGTGCCACTAAAGCAGAGGCAGGGGGGGACACAGATACGCAGTATTTT	CATKAEAGGDTDTQYF
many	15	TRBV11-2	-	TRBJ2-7	TGTGCCAGCAGCCAGGGGAGGCGGGGATCCTACGAGCAGTACTTC	CASSQGRRGSYEQYF
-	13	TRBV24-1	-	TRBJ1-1	TGTGCCACCAGTGATTTCAGAAGCACTGAAGCTTTCTTT	CATSDFRSTEAFF
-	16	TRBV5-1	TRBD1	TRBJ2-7	TGCGCCAGCAGCCCTGACCCGGGACAGGGCCTCTACGAGCAGTACTTC	CASSPDPGQGLYEQYF
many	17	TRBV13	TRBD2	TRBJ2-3	TGTGCCAGCAGCTTGGGCCTGAGCGGGGCTAGCACAGATACGCAGTATTTT	CASSLGLSGASTDTQYF
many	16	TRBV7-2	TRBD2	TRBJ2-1	TGTGCCAGCAGCAGACGGGGGGGGGACTACTACAATGAGCAGTTCTTC	CASSRRGGDYYNEQFF
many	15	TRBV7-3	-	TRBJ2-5	TGTGCCAGCAGCTTCCGGTTTGGCGGGGAAGAGACCCAGTACTTC	CASSFRFGGEETQYF
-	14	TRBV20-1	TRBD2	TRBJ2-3	TGCAGTGCTAGACGCGGGGGGCCGGGAGATACGCAGTATTTT	CSARRGGPGDTQYF
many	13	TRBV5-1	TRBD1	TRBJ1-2	TGCGCCAGCACGACAGGGGGCAATGATGGCTACACCTTC	CASTTGGNDGYTF
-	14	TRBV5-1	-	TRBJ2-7	TGCGCCAGCAGCCTGACGGCAGGGAAGAACGAGCAGTACTTC	CASSLTAGKNEQYF